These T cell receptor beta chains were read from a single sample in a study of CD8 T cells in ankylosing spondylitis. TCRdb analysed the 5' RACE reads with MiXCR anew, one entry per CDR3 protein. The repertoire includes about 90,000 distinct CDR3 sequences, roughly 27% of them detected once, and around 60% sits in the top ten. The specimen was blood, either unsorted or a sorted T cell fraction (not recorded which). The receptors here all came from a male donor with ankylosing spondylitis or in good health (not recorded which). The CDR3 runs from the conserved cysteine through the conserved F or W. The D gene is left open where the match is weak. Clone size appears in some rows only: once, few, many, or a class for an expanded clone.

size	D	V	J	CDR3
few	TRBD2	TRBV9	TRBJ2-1	CASSVDPSGNYNEQFF
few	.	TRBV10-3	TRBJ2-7	CAISDGQDEQYF
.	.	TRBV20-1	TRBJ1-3	CSARPPRKEFPYSGNTIYF
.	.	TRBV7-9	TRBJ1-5	CASSSGGDQPQHF
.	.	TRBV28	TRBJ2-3	CASSLSGGSAGDTQYF
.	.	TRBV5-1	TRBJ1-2	CASSAGRVSALNYGYTF
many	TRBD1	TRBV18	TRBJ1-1	CASSPRDRDTEAFF
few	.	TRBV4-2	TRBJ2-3	CASSQDFRSGPPLYF
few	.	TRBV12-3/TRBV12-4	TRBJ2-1	CASSIRVHRDNEQFF
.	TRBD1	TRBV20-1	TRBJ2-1	CSARDLGQENEQFF
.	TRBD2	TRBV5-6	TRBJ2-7	CASQRGLAGQTYEQYF
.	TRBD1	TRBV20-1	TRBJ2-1	CSGPSGQGFNEQFF
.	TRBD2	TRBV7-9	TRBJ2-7	CASSPAGSYEQYF
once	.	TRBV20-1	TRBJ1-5	CSALVRVGGSNQPQHF
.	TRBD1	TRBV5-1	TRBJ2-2	CASSPGQANTGELFF
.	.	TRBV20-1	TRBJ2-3	CSASTPFGTDTQYF
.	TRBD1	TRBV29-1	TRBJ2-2	CSGGTGRGRELFF
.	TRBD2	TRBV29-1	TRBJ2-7	CSVGGTSSLYEQYF
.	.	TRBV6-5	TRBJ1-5	CASSYLKAGGHLQPQHF
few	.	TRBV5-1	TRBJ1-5	CASSKGPFGDNQPQHF
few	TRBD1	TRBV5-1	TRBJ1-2	CASSIGQDYGYTF
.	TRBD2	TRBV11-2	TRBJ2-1	CASSLVGGQRLAGNYNEQFF
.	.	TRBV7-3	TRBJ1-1	CASSLNRNTEAFF
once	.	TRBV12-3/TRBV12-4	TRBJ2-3	CASSSLGTSTDTQYF
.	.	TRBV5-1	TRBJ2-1	CASSMGETPGFNEQFF
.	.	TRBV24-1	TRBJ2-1	CATSDSDGGYNEQFF
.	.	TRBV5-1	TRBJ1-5	CASSPRGGDQPQHF
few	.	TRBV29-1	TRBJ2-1	CSAPLEIKQFF
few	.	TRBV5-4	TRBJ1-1	CASSHIILNTEAFF
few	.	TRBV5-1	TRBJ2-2	CASSLSTMEHTGELFF
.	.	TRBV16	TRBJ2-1	CASSQSHDPYSYNEQFF
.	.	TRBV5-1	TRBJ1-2	CASSGNSDYGYTF
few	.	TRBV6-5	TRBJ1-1	CASRGGPHTEAFF
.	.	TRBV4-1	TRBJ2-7	CASSQVAGRREQYF
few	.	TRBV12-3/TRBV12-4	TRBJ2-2	CASSRSGTGELFF
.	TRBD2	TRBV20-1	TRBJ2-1	CSAPLAGGSSYNEQFF
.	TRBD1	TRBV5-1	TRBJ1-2	CASSFVSGGDYGYTF
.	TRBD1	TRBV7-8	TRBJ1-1	CASSFSGSGTGGTEAFF
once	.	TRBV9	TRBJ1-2	CASSLRDERGYTF
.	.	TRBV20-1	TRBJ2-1	CSARRGNYNEQFF
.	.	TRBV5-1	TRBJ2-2	CASSFLQANTGELFF
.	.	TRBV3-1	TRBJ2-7	CASSQDSQEGREQYF
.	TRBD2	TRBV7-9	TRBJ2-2	CASTGTSGVTSGELFF
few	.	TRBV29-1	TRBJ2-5	CSVRKETQYF
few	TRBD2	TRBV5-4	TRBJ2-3	CASSPGTSVTDTQYF
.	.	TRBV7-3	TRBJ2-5	CASSFNGKETQYF
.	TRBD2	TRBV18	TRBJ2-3	CASSAGLAGTTDTQYF
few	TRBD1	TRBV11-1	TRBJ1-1	CASKRGQPSPSLMNTEAFF
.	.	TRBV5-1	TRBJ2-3	CASSLTGEPGDTQYF
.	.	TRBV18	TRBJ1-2	CASSPPGHYGYTF
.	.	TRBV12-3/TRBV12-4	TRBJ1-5	CASSLQDNQPQHF
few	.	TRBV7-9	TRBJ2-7	CASSFYEQYF
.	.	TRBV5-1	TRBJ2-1	CASSLVIASSYNEQFF
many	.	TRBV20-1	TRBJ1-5	CSASDWTLGQPQHF
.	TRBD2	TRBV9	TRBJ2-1	CASSADGTSYNEQFF
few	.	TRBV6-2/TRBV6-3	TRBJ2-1	CASSYTRSSYNEQFF
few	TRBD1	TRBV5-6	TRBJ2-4	CASSWGTALQYF
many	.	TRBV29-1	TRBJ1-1	CSLQDQEAFF
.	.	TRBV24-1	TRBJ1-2	CATSGWEANYGYTF